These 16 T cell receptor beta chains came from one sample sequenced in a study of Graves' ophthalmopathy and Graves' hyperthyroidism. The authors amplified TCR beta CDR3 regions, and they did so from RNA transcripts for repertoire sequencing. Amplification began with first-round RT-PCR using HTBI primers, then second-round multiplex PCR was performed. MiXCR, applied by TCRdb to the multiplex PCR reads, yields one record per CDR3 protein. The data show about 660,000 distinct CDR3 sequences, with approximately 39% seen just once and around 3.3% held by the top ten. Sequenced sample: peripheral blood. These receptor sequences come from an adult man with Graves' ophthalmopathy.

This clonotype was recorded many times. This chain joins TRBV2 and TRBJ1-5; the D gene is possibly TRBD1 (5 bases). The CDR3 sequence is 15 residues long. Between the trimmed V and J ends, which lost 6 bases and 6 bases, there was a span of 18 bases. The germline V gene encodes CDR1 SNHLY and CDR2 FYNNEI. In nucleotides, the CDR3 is TGTGCCAGCAGCCCGGGAGGGGAATCGGGTCAGCCCCAGCATTTT. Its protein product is CASSPGGESGQPQHF.

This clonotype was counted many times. This CDR3 reads CASRLAGAQETQYF. The CDR3 nucleotides read TGTGCCAGCAGACTAGCGGGAGCCCAAGAGACCCAGTACTTC. The chain links TRBV2 to TRBJ2-5; 11 bases match TRBD2. V lost 6 bases to trimming and J lost 1 base; unmatched junction nucleotides: 1. CDR3 length: 14 amino acids. Germline V gene lookup returns CDR1 SNHLY and CDR2 FYNNEI.

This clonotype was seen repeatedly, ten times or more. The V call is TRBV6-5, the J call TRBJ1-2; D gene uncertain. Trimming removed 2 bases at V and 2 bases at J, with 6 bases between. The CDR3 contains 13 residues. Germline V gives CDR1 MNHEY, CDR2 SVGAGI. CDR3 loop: CASSYGRNYGYTF. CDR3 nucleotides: TGTGCCAGCAGTTACGGCAGAAACTATGGCTACACCTTC.

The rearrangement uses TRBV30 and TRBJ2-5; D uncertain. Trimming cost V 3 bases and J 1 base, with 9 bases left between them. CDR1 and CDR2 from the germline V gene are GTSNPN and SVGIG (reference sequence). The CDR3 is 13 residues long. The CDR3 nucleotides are TGTGCCTGGAGCCTGACACTCCAAGAGACCCAGTACTTC. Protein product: CAWSLTLQETQYF.

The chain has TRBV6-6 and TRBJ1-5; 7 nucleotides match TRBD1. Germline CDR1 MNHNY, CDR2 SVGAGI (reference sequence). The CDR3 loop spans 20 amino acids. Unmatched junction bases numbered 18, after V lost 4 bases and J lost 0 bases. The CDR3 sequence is CASSSYPQRGRLYSNQPQHF. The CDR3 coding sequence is TGTGCCAGCAGTTCCTACCCCCAAAGGGGGCGGCTTTATAGCAATCAGCCCCAGCATTTT.

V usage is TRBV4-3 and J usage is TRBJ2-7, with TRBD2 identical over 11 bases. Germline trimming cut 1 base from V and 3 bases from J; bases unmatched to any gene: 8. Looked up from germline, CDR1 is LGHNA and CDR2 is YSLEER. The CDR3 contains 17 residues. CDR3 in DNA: TGCGCCAGCAGCCAAGGACTAGCGGGGAACGACCTCTACGAGCAGTACTTC. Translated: CASSQGLAGNDLYEQYF.

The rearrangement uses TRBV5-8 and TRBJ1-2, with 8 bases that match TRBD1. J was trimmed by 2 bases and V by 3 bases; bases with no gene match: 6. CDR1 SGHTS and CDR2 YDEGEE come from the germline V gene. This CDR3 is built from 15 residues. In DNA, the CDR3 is TGTGCCAGCAGCTCGACAGGGGCTGAGAACTATGGCTACACCTTC. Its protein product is CASSSTGAENYGYTF.

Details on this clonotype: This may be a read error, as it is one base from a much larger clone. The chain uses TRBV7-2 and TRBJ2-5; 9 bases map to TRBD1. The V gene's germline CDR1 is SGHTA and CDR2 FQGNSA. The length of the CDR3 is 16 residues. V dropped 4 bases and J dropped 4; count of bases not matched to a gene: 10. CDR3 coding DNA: TGTGCCAGCAGCTCGGGACAGGGAAGGAGCCGAGAGACCCAGTACTTC. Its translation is CASSSGQGRSRETQYF.

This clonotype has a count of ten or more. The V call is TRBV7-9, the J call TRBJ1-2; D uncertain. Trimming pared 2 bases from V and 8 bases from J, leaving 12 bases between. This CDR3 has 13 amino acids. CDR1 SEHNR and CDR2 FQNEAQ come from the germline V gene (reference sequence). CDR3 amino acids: CASSLRGRGGYTF. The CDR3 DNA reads TGTGCCAGCAGCTTAAGAGGCCGCGGGGGCTACACCTTC.

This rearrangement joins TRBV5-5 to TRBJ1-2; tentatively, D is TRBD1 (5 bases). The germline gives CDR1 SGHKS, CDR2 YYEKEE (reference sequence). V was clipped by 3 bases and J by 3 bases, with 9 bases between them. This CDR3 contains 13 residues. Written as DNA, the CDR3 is TGTGCCAGCAGCTCTCAACAGGACTATGGCTACACCTTC. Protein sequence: CASSSQQDYGYTF.

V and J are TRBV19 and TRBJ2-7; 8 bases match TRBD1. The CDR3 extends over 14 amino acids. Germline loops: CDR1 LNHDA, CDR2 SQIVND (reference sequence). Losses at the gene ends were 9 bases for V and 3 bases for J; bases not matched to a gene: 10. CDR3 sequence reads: CASSPQGDLYEQYF. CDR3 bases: TGTGCCAGCTCACCACAGGGGGACCTCTACGAGCAGTACTTC.

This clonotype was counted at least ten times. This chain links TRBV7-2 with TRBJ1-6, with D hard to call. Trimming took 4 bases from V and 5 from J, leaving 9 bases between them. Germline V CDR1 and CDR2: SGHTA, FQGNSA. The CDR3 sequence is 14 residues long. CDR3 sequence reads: CASSSRRDNSPLHF. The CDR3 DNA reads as TGTGCCAGCAGCTCGAGACGGGATAATTCACCCCTCCACTTT.

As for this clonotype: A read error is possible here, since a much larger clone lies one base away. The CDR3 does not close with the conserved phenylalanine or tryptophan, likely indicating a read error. The CDR3 sequence is CATSRDGTGNYEQYL. As DNA, the CDR3 is TGTGCCACCAGCAGAGATGGGACAGGGAACTACGAGCAGTACCTC. The chain links TRBV15 to TRBJ2-7; TRBD1 aligns across 9 bases. V lost 0 bases, J lost 3 bases, and 3 bases stayed unmatched. The CDR3 runs to 15 residues. Per the germline V gene, CDR1 is LNHNV and CDR2 is YYDKDF (reference sequence).

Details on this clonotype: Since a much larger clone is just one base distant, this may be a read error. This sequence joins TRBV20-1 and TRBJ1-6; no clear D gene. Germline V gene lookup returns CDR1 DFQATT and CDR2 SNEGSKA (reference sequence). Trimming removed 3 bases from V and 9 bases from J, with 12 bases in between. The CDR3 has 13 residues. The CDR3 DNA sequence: TGCAGTGCTAGGCGGAGCGGTACTTCACCCCTCCACTTT. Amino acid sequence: CSARRSGTSPLHF.

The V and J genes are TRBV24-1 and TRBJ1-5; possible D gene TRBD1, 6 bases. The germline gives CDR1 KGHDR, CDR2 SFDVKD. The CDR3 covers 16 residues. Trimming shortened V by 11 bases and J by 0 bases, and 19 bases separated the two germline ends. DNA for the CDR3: TGTGCCAGCTTCCTCCGGACAGTCTATAGCAATCAGCCCCAGCATTTT. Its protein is CASFLRTVYSNQPQHF.

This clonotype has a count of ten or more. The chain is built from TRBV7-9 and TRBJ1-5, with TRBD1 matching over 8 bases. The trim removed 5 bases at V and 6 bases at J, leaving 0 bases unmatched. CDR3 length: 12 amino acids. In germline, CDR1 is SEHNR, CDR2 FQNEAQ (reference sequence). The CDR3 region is CASSDRGQPQHF. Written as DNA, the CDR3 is TGTGCCAGCAGCGACAGGGGTCAGCCCCAGCATTTT.